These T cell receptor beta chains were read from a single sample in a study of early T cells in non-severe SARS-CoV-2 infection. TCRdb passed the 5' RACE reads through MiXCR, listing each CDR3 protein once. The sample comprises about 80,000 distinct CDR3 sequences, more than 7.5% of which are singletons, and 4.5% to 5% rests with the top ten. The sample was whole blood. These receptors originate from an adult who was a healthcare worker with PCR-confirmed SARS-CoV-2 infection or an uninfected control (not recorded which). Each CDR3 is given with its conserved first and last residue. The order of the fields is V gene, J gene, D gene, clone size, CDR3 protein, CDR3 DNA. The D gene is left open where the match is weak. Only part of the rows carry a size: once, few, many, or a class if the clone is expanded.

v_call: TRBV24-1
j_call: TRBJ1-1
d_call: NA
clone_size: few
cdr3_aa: CATPWSRRNTEAFF
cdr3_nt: TGTGCCACCCCTTGGTCACGGAGGAACACTGAAGCTTTCTTT

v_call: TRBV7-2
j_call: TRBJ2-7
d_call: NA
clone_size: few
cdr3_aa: CASSLWGQSYEQYF
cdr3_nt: TGTGCCAGCAGCTTGTGGGGGCAGTCCTACGAGCAGTACTTC

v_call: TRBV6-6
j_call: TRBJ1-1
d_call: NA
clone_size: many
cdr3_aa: CASSPGAGTEAFF
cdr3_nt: TGTGCCAGCAGTCCTGGGGCAGGTACTGAAGCTTTCTTT

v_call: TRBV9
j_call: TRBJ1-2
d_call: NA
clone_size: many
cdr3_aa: CASSPGIGGASYGYTF
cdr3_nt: TGTGCCAGCAGCCCAGGGATAGGGGGGGCCTCCTATGGCTACACCTTC

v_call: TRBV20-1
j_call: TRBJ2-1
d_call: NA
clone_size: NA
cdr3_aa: CSAEGQSSSYNEQFF
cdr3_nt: TGCAGTGCGGAAGGACAGAGCAGTTCCTACAATGAGCAGTTCTTC

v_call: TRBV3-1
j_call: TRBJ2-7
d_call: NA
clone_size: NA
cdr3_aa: CASSQAGGYEQYF
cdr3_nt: TGTGCCAGCAGCCAAGCAGGAGGCTACGAGCAGTACTTC

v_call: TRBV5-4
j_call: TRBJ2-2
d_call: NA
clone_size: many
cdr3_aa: CASSLSGTGELFF
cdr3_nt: TGTGCCAGCAGCTTGAGTGGTACCGGGGAGCTGTTTTTT

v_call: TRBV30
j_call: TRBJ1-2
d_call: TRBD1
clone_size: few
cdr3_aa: CAWSLDRGDGYTF
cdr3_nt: TGTGCCTGGAGTCTAGACAGGGGGGATGGCTACACCTTC

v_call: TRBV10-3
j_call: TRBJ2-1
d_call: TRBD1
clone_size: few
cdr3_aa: CAIGDRKERNEQFF
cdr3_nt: TGTGCCATCGGGGACAGGAAAGAACGCAATGAGCAGTTCTTC

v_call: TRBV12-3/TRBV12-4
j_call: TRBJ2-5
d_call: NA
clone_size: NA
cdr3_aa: CASSLNTGGRKETQYF
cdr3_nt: TGTGCCAGCAGTTTAAACACAGGAGGGCGGAAAGAGACCCAGTACTTC

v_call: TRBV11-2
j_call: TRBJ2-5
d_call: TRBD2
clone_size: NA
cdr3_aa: CASSSGTSGTIFAETQYF
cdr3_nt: TGTGCCAGCAGCTCTGGGACTAGCGGGACCATATTTGCGGAGACCCAGTACTTC

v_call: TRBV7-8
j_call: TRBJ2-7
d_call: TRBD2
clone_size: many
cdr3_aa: CASSYAGVSEQYF
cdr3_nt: TGTGCCAGCAGCTATGCGGGAGTGAGCGAGCAGTACTTC

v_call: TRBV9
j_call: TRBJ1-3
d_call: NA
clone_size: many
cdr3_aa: CASSSRTASGNTIYF
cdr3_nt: TGTGCCAGCAGCTCTCGGACGGCTTCTGGAAACACCATATATTTT

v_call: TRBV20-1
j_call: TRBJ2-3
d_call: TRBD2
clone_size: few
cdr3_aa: CSASPYSGRPADTQYF
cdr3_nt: TGCAGTGCTAGCCCTTATAGCGGGAGGCCGGCAGATACGCAGTATTTT

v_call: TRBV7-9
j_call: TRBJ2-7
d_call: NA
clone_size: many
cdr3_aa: CASSPRVYEQYF
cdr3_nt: TGTGCCAGCAGCCCCAGGGTTTACGAGCAGTACTTC

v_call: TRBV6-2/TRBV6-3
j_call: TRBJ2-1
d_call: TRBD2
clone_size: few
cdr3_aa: CASSTTSGRALYNEQFF
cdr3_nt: TGTGCCAGCAGCACAACTAGCGGGAGGGCTCTGTACAATGAGCAGTTCTTC

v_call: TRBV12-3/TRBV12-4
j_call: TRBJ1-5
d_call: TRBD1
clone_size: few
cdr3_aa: CASSLGQGGQPQHF
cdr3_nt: TGTGCCAGCAGCCTGGGACAGGGAGGCCAGCCCCAGCATTTT

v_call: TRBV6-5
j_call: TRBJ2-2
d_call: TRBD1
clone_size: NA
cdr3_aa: CASSLHSGTGEFNTGELFF
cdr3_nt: TGTGCCAGCAGTCTACACTCCGGGACAGGGGAATTTAACACCGGGGAGCTGTTTTTT

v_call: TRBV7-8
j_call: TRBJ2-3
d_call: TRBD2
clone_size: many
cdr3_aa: CASSLTVVAGSKADTQYF
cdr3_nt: TGTGCCAGCAGCTTAACTGTAGTAGCGGGAAGTAAGGCAGATACGCAGTATTTT

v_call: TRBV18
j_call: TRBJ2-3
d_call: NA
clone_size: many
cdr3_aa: CASSPSLSTDTQYF
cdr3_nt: TGTGCCAGCTCACCTAGCCTTAGCACAGATACGCAGTATTTT

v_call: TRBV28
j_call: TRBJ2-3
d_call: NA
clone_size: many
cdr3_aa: CASSLGQLDTQYF
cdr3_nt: TGTGCCAGCAGTTTAGGGCAACTTGATACGCAGTATTTT

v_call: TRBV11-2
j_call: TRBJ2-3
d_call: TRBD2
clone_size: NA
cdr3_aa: CASSPRLAGALFRRTDTQYF
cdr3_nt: TGTGCCAGCAGCCCCAGACTAGCGGGAGCCCTATTCCGCCGCACAGATACGCAGTATTTT

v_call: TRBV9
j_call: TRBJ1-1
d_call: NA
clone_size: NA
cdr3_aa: CASSVSPLNTEAFF
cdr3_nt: TGTGCCAGCAGCGTTTCTCCATTGAACACTGAAGCTTTCTTT

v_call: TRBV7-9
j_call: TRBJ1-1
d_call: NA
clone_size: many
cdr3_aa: CASGAFGGGTEAFF
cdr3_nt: TGTGCCAGCGGGGCATTTGGGGGCGGGACTGAAGCTTTCTTT

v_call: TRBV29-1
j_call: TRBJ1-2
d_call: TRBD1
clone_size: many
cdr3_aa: CSVLSRGDGNYGYTF
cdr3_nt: TGCAGCGTTTTAAGCAGGGGGGACGGTAACTATGGCTACACCTTC

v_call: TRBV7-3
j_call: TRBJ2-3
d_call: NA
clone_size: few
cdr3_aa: CASSTSDLGTDTQYF
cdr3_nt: TGTGCCAGCAGCACGTCGGACTTAGGCACAGATACGCAGTATTTT

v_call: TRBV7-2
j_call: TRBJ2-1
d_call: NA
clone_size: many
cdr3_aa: CASSVGLVEQFF
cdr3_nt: TGTGCCAGCAGCGTAGGGTTGGTGGAGCAGTTCTTC

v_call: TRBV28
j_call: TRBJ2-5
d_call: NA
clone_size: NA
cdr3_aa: CASSLSETSETQYF
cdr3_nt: TGTGCCAGCAGTTTATCCGAGACATCGGAGACCCAGTACTTC

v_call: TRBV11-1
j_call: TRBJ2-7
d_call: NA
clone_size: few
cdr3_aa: CASSFFASAAANEQYF
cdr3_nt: TGTGCCAGCAGCTTTTTCGCGAGCGCCGCCGCGAACGAGCAGTACTTC

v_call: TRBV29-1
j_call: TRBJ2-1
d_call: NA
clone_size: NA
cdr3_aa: CSVVSRHYNEQFF
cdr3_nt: TGCAGCGTTGTTTCGCGGCACTACAATGAGCAGTTCTTC

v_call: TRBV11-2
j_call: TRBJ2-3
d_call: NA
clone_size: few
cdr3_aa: CASARWDTQYF
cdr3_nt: TGTGCCAGCGCCAGGTGGGATACGCAGTATTTT

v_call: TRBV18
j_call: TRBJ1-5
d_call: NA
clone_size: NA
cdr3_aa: CASSASRGNQPQHF
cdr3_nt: TGTGCCAGCTCAGCAAGCAGGGGCAATCAGCCCCAGCATTTT

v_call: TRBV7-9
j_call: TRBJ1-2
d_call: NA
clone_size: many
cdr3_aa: CASSLTSRGEDYGYTF
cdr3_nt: TGTGCCAGCAGCCTTACCTCGAGAGGAGAAGACTATGGCTACACCTTC

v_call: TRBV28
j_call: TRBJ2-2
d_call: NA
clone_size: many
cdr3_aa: CASSLAGSNGELFF
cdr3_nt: TGTGCCAGCAGTTTAGCAGGGTCGAACGGGGAGCTGTTTTTT

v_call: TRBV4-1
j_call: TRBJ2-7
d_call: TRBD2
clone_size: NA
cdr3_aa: CASSQGTSLSEQYF
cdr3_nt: TGCGCCAGCAGCCAAGGGACTAGTTTAAGCGAGCAGTACTTC

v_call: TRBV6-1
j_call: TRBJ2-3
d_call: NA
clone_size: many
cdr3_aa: CASSEARGGPTDTQYF
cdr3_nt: TGTGCCAGCAGTGAAGCGAGGGGGGGGCCCACAGATACGCAGTATTTT

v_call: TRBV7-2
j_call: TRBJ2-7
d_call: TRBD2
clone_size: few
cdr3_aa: CASSRAGRYEQYF
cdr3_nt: TGTGCCAGCAGCCGAGCGGGGCGCTACGAGCAGTACTTC

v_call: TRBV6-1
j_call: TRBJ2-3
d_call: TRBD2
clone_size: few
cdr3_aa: CASSEKAGGPDTQYF
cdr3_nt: TGTGCCAGCAGTGAAAAAGCGGGAGGGCCAGATACGCAGTATTTT

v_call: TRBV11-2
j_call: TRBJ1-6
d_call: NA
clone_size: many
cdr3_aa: CASRSGTDNSPLHF
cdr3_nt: TGTGCCAGCAGGTCCGGGACGGACAATTCACCCCTCCACTTT

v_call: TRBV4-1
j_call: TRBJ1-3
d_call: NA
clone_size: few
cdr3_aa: CASSQDSGHGNTIYF
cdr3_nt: TGCGCCAGCAGCCAAGATTCAGGGCACGGAAACACCATATATTTT

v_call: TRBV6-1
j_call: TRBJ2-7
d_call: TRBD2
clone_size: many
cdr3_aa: CASSKLLAGGIYEQYF
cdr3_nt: TGTGCCAGCAGTAAGTTACTAGCGGGAGGGATCTACGAGCAGTACTTC

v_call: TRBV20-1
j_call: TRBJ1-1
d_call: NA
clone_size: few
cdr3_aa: CSAPWGTEAFF
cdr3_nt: TGCAGTGCTCCCTGGGGGACTGAAGCTTTCTTT

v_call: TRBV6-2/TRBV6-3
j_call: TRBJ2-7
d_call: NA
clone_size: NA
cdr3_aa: CASSYSSGQPYEQYF
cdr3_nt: TGTGCCAGCAGTTACTCTTCGGGACAACCCTACGAGCAGTACTTC